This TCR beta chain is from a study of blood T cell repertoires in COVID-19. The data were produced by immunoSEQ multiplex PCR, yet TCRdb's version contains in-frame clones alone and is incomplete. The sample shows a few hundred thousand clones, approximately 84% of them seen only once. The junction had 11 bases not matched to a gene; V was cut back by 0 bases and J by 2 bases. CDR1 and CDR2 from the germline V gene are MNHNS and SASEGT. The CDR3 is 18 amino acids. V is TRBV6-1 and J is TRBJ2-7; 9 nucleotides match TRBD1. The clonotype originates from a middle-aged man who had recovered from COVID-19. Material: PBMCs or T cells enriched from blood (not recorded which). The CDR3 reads CASSEALPGQGGPYEQYF. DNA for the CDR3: TGTGCCAGCAGTGAAGCCCTCCCGGGACAGGGAGGGCCCTACGAGCAGTACTTC.